This T cell receptor beta chain was found in a study of cytomegalovirus exposure and HLA in healthy donors. PCR amplification relied on 60 Vbeta primers (plus 13 Jbeta primers). TCRdb's copy holds only in-frame clones and misses some; the assay was immunoSEQ multiplex PCR. Among about 120,000 clones listed, over 65% were seen once. Whole-study findings and limits: A later analysis by the authors found several of the most significant clusters apparently linked to common viral pathogens. One variant, a missense change in DCLRE1C, was linked in a later analysis to TCR beta V- and J-gene trimming. A list of 164 TCR beta chains associated with cytomegalovirus was given.

Healthy bone marrow donors supplied every sample. As to this clone: The target antigen is unknown.

With V trimmed by 2 bases and J by 2 bases, 1 base remained unmatched. Germline CDR1 SGHDT, CDR2 YYEEEE. The CDR3 totals 14 residues. The sequence was collected from a woman in her twenties or thirties in good health and CMV-seropositive. The chain combines TRBV5-6 with TRBJ2-5, with TRBD1 identical over 9 bases. The sample consisted of PBMCs. This chain's CDR3 is CASSFGQGQETQYF. The CDR3, as DNA: TGTGCCAGCAGCTTTGGACAGGGGCAAGAGACCCAGTACTTC.